What follows are 32 T cell receptor beta chains derived from one specimen sequenced in a study of shared T cell receptors in the human thymus. TCRdb's table, derived via immunoSEQ multiplex PCR, lists solely in-frame clones and lacks some. The repertoire consists of hundreds of thousands of clones, with 78% occurring once and the leading ten covering less than 0.015%. The same sample was also studied in work on human thymus T cells.

The sample taken for sequencing was thymocytes. The origin of the receptors is a boy less than two years old with a congenital heart defect.

The rearrangement links TRBV5-1 to TRBJ2-5; no reliable D call. Germline lookup yields CDR1 SGHRS and CDR2 YFSETQ. Trimming cost V 0 bases and J 5 bases, with 8 bases left between them. There are 13 residues in the CDR3. CDR3 protein: CASSLVSRETQYF. The CDR3 DNA reads TGCGCCAGCAGCTTGGTGTCTCGGGAGACCCAGTACTTC. Looking up the rest from reference TRBV5-1 and TRBJ2-5 gives the full variable domain: KAGVTQTPRYLIKTRGQQVTLSCSPISGHRSVSWYQQTPGQGLQFLFEYFSETQRNKGNFPGRFSGRQFSNSRSEMNVSTLELGDSALYLCASSLVSRETQYFGPGTRLLVL.

The chain joins TRBV9 to TRBJ2-1, with 12 bases lining up with TRBD2. This CDR3 is built from 17 residues. CDR1 is SGDLS, CDR2 YYNGEE, per germline. V lost 4 bases and J lost 7; bases outside the gene matches: 12. Here the CDR3 reads CASSPKVLAGGPNEQFF. The CDR3 DNA reads TGTGCCAGCAGCCCCAAGGTGCTAGCGGGAGGGCCGAATGAGCAGTTCTTC.

Comment on this clone: The sample carries other DNA sequences with the same CDR3. The CDR3 DNA is TGTGCCAGCAGTCGGACTGGGAATCAGCCCCAGCATTTT. It yields the protein CASSRTGNQPQHF. This chain links TRBV7-8 with TRBJ1-5; unclear D gene. Germline V gives CDR1 SGHVS, CDR2 FQNEAQ. This CDR3 is 13 amino acids long. Trimming cost V 6 bases and J 4 bases, with 10 bases left between them.

The chain uses TRBV27 and TRBJ2-5, with TRBD1 matching 10 bases. The V segment lost 3 bases and the J segment 2 bases; nucleotides outside the gene matches: 6. Germline lookup yields CDR1 MNHEY and CDR2 SMNVEV (reference sequence). The CDR3 spans 16 residues. As DNA, the CDR3 is TGTGCCAGCAGTTTCACCGGGACAGGGGATCAAGAGACCCAGTACTTC. It yields the protein CASSFTGTGDQETQYF.

This clone was counted only a few times. This chain connects TRBV27 to TRBJ2-2, with 8 bases that match TRBD1. Germline V gene lookup returns CDR1 MNHEY and CDR2 SMNVEV (reference sequence). The ends lost 5 bases at V and 3 bases at J; junction bases unmatched: 8. The CDR3 covers 16 residues. The CDR3 nucleotides read TGTGCCAGCAGTCCCGGACAGGGTGGGGACACCGGGGAGCTGTTTTTT. As protein: CASSPGQGGDTGELFF.

The genes are TRBV6-1 and TRBJ1-5, with 10 bases fitting TRBD1. Germline loops: CDR1 MNHNS, CDR2 SASEGT. Unmatched junction bases numbered 10, after V lost 2 bases and J lost 0 bases. The CDR3 is 19 residues long. The CDR3 is CASSEPRGTGAYSNQPQHF. CDR3 DNA: TGTGCCAGCAGTGAACCCCGGGGGACAGGGGCTTATAGCAATCAGCCCCAGCATTTT.

The rearrangement links TRBV2 to TRBJ2-5; TRBD2 agrees at 9 bases. Looked up from germline, CDR1 is SNHLY and CDR2 is FYNNEI. This CDR3 has 15 residues. The junction had 6 bases not matched to a gene; V was cut back by 3 bases and J by 4 bases. CDR3 sequence reads: CASSDASGIPETQYF. CDR3 sequence (DNA): TGTGCCAGCAGTGATGCTAGCGGGATCCCAGAGACCCAGTACTTC.

The chain has TRBV2 and TRBJ2-7, with 7 bases that match TRBD1. Losses at the gene ends were 6 bases for V and 2 bases for J; bases not matched to a gene: 19. The germline CDR1 and CDR2 sequences are SNHLY and FYNNEI. The CDR3 length is 18 residues. DNA of the CDR3: TGTGCCAGCAGCCTCGTCGTCCTCCGGACAGGAACCGCCTACGAGCAGTACTTC. This codes for CASSLVVLRTGTAYEQYF.

The J gene is TRBJ1-2, the V gene TRBV4-1; D remains unclear. Germline CDR1 MGHRA, CDR2 YSYEKL. CDR3 size: 15 residues. Trimming pared 0 bases from V and 0 bases from J, leaving 8 bases between. The CDR3 spells CASSQDRVPNYGYTF. The CDR3 nucleotides read TGCGCCAGCAGCCAAGATCGCGTTCCTAACTATGGCTACACCTTC.

CDR3 protein: CASSLFRDRVGNTEAFF. For the CDR3, the DNA is TGTGCCAGCAGTTTATTCCGGGACAGGGTGGGGAACACTGAAGCTTTCTTT. This chain links TRBV28 with TRBJ1-1; 9 nucleotides match TRBD1. V shed 1 base and J 1 base; nucleotides not matched to a gene: 7. CDR1 is MDHEN and CDR2 is SYDVKM in the germline V gene. The CDR3 extends over 17 amino acids.

CDR3 amino acids: CASSRRENVHEQYF. The CDR3 coding sequence is TGTGCCAGCAGCCGACGGGAGAACGTCCACGAGCAGTACTTC. The V and J genes are TRBV6-5 and TRBJ2-7; weak D call: TRBD2 (6 bases). Per germline, CDR1 MNHEY and CDR2 SVGAGI. CDR3 length: 14 residues. The V gene lost 6 bases and the J gene lost 5 bases, with 17 bases spanning the gap.

V usage is TRBV19 and J usage is TRBJ2-1; TRBD1 matches 8 bases. This CDR3 is built from 19 residues. J lost 5 bases, V lost 3 bases, and 18 bases had no gene match. Germline assignment: CDR1 LNHDA and CDR2 SQIVND (reference sequence). The CDR3 DNA sequence: TGTGCCAGTAGTATCTCATTGCAGGGGGCGAATAGACCAAACAATGAGCAGTTCTTC. Its protein product is CASSISLQGANRPNNEQFF.

The chain employs TRBV28 and TRBJ2-3; tentative D call: TRBD1 (5 bases). The CDR3 length is 15 residues. Germline values: CDR1 MDHEN, CDR2 SYDVKM. Deletions cut 7 bases from V and 4 bases from J, with 18 bases between. The CDR3 sequence is CASTLPLGASDTQYF. The CDR3 coding sequence is TGTGCCAGCACCCTCCCGTTAGGGGCGTCAGATACGCAGTATTTT.

This clone occurred a few times. The J gene is TRBJ2-2, the V gene TRBV28, with D uncertain. CDR1 MDHEN and CDR2 SYDVKM come from the germline V gene. The V and J ends lost 7 bases and 3 bases respectively, with 24 bases between them. The CDR3 is 18 residues long. The CDR3 DNA is TGTGCCAGCACCCCGGGTAGCAGAACCCCGTGGGACACCGGGGAGCTGTTTTTT. Residues: CASTPGSRTPWDTGELFF. Using reference TRBV28 and TRBJ2-2 for the parts outside the CDR3, the full variable domain is DVKVTQSSRYLVKRTGEKVFLECVQDMDHENMFWYRQDPGLGLRLIYFSYDVKMKEKGDIPEGYSVSREKKERFSLILESASTNQTSMYLCASTPGSRTPWDTGELFFGEGSRLTVL.

This chain uses TRBV6-6 with TRBJ2-7, with TRBD1 identical over 9 bases. Trimming took 0 bases from V and 5 from J; bases not matched to a gene: 8. From germline, CDR1 is MNHNY and CDR2 SVGAGI (reference sequence). This CDR3 spans 16 amino acids. CDR3 nucleotide sequence: TGTGCCAGCAGTTACTCGAGAGGGACAGGGATGAACGAGCAGTACTTC. Translation: CASSYSRGTGMNEQYF.

This sequence joins TRBV29-1 and TRBJ1-3; D ambiguous. The CDR3 extends over 13 amino acids. Germline-derived CDR1 and CDR2 are SQVTM and ANQGSEA. Trimming removed 8 bases from V and 0 bases from J, with 11 bases in between. CDR3 bases: TGCAGCTTGGGGAGGAGCTCTGGAAACACCATATATTTT. It yields the protein CSLGRSSGNTIYF.

V is TRBV27 and J is TRBJ1-3, with D hard to call. The CDR3 totals 16 residues. With 3 bases removed from V and 0 bases from J, the gap between germline ends came to 12 bases. Germline CDR1 MNHEY, CDR2 SMNVEV (reference sequence). CDR3 protein: CASSFHLSSSGNTIYF. CDR3 DNA: TGTGCCAGCAGTTTCCACCTGAGCTCCTCTGGAAACACCATATATTTT.

The CDR3 nucleotides read TGTGCCACCAGTAAGGGCAGGGGGCGACTTGGGGCCAACGTCCTGACTTTC. The encoded protein is CATSKGRGRLGANVLTF. The rearrangement links TRBV15 to TRBJ2-6; 8 nucleotides match TRBD1. J gave up 3 bases and V 6 bases, and 10 bases lay outside the gene matches. CDR1 LNHNV and CDR2 YYDKDF come from the germline V gene (reference sequence). This CDR3 is 17 amino acids long.

The V gene is TRBV27, the J gene TRBJ1-4; D call uncertain. Germline V lookup: CDR1 MNHEY, CDR2 SMNVEV (reference sequence). CDR3 length equals 13 residues. V gave up 2 bases and J gave up 5 bases, with 6 bases separating them. In DNA, the CDR3 is TGTGCCAGCAGTTTAGTAGTGAATGAAAAACTGTTTTTT. Translated, it gives CASSLVVNEKLFF.

The V call is TRBV6-5, the J call TRBJ1-6; no clear D gene. Germline CDR1 and CDR2: MNHEY and SVGAGI. There are 15 residues in the CDR3. The V end lost 4 bases, the J end lost 11 bases, and 18 bases lay between the germline ends. Here the CDR3 DNA reads TGTGCCAGCAGTTCGGGTCGCACCAATCGGCCACCCCTCCACTTT. Translated: CASSSGRTNRPPLHF.

The chain carries TRBV28 and TRBJ1-1; D might be TRBD1 (6 bases). Germline loops: CDR1 MDHEN, CDR2 SYDVKM. Trimming cost V 5 bases and J 7 bases, with 20 bases left between them. The CDR3 is 15 amino acids. The CDR3 DNA sequence: TGTGCCAGCAGTCATTATACCGGGGCCAGGGGTGAAGCTTTCTTT. Translating it yields CASSHYTGARGEAFF.

This clone was picked up one time. In DNA form, the CDR3 reads TGTGCCAGACCCGGGACTAGCCCCTACAATGAGCAGTTCTTC. It specifies CARPGTSPYNEQFF. The chain links TRBV2 to TRBJ2-1, with 9 bases that match TRBD2. The germline V gene encodes CDR1 SNHLY and CDR2 FYNNEI. V shed 9 bases and J 2 bases; nucleotides not matched to a gene: 5. The CDR3 is 14 amino acids. Drawing the rest from reference TRBV2 and TRBJ2-1, the complete variable domain is EPEVTQTPSHQVTQMGQEVILRCVPISNHLYFYWYRQILGQKVEFLVSFYNNEISEKSEIFDDQFSVERPDGSNFTLKIRSTKLEDSAMYFCARPGTSPYNEQFFGPGTRLTVL.

The chain carries TRBV2 and TRBJ1-2; D call uncertain. The CDR3 runs to 15 residues. CDR1 and CDR2 (germline): SNHLY, FYNNEI. V was pared by 11 bases and J by 9 bases, with 28 bases between. DNA for the CDR3: TGTGCCGCACGCCAGAATTTTGAGGGAAGTAAGAGCTACACCTTC. The encoded protein is CAARQNFEGSKSYTF. The complete variable domain, with remaining parts taken from reference TRBV2 and TRBJ1-2, reads EPEVTQTPSHQVTQMGQEVILRCVPISNHLYFYWYRQILGQKVEFLVSFYNNEISEKSEIFDDQFSVERPDGSNFTLKIRSTKLEDSAMYFCAARQNFEGSKSYTFGSGTRLTVV.

This rearrangement joins TRBV27 to TRBJ1-1; possible D gene TRBD1, 5 bases. CDR3 length: 14 residues. The germline gives CDR1 MNHEY, CDR2 SMNVEV (reference sequence). The V end was cut by 4 bases, the J end by 4 bases, with 13 bases between. This CDR3 reads CASSWGLDGTEAFF. CDR3 sequence (DNA): TGTGCCAGCAGTTGGGGACTCGACGGCACTGAAGCTTTCTTT.

The rearrangement links TRBV30 to TRBJ1-2; 7 nucleotides align to TRBD1. CDR3 size: 15 residues. The V gene's germline CDR1 is GTSNPN and CDR2 SVGIG (reference sequence). J was trimmed by 3 bases and V by 1 base; bases with no gene match: 8. The CDR3 DNA reads as TGTGCCTGGAGTGCTCCCGGAGGGGGCGACTATGGCTACACCTTC. Its translation is CAWSAPGGGDYGYTF.

The rearrangement joins TRBV27 to TRBJ2-7, with a weak D call TRBD1 (6 bases). The V gene lost 1 base and the J gene lost 5 bases, with 9 bases spanning the gap. Germline V gene data show CDR1 as MNHEY and CDR2 as SMNVEV (reference sequence). This CDR3 comprises 13 residues. The CDR3, as DNA: TGTGCCAGCAGTTTATTTGCAGGGGACGAGCAGTACTTC. Translation gives CASSLFAGDEQYF.

V gene TRBV15 combines with J gene TRBJ2-1; 7 bases map to TRBD2. The V segment lost 0 bases and the J segment 7 bases; nucleotides outside the gene matches: 12. The germline CDR1 and CDR2 sequences are LNHNV and YYDKDF (reference sequence). The CDR3 has 17 residues. The chain's CDR3 is CATSRDPELGGPNEQFF. In nucleotides, the CDR3 is TGTGCCACCAGCAGAGACCCGGAGTTGGGAGGGCCGAATGAGCAGTTCTTC.

The chain uses TRBV4-1 and TRBJ2-4; 9 positions match TRBD1. Germline CDR1 and CDR2: MGHRA and YSYEKL. Trimming cost V 5 bases and J 7 bases; bases outside gene matches: 12. This CDR3 spans 16 amino acids. The CDR3 is CASSTPKGTGFNIQYF. The CDR3 region has the DNA TGCGCCAGCAGCACTCCTAAGGGGACAGGGTTTAACATTCAGTACTTC.

This clone was counted only a few times. The chain combines TRBV5-1 with TRBJ1-2; D ambiguous. Trimming removed 4 bases at V and 0 bases at J, with 10 bases between. There are 14 residues in the CDR3. CDR1 is SGHRS, CDR2 YFSETQ, per germline. The CDR3 reads CASSPSNSNYGYTF. The CDR3 region has the DNA TGCGCCAGCAGCCCATCAAACTCTAACTATGGCTACACCTTC.

The chain recombines TRBV28 with TRBJ1-5; D remains ambiguous. Germline loops: CDR1 MDHEN, CDR2 SYDVKM. The CDR3 sequence is 15 residues long. Trimming pared 1 base from V and 3 bases from J, leaving 10 bases between. CDR3 nucleotides: TGTGCCAGCAGTTTATCCTCACGGGTCAATCAGCCCCAGCATTTT. It codes for CASSLSSRVNQPQHF.

V is TRBV28 and J is TRBJ2-7; 8 bases line up with TRBD2. V shed 6 bases, J shed 6 bases, and the junction held 7 bases outside the gene matches. CDR1 and CDR2 from the germline V gene are MDHEN and SYDVKM. The CDR3 spans 13 residues. Written as DNA, the CDR3 is TGTGCCAGCAGAAGGAGCGGGAGCGGCGAGCAGTACTTC. Its protein is CASRRSGSGEQYF.

This chain uses TRBV6-4 with TRBJ1-2; D may be TRBD1 (5 bases). The CDR3 is 15 residues long. Germline V gene lookup returns CDR1 MRHNA and CDR2 SNTAGT. Between the trimmed V and J ends, which lost 7 bases and 5 bases, there was a span of 20 bases. The DNA of the CDR3 is TGTGCCAGCAAACTAGAAGCGGGGGAGAGGTATGGCTACACCTTC. Protein: CASKLEAGERYGYTF.